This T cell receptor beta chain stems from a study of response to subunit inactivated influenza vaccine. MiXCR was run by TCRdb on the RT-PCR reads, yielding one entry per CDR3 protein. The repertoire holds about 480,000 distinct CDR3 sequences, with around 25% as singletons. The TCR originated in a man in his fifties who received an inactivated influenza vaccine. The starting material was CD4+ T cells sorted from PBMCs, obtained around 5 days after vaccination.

The CDR3 bases are TGTGCCAGCAGACTCAGCAAGTACAATGAGCAGTTCTTC. This gives the protein CASRLSKYNEQFF. The chain couples TRBV27 to TRBJ2-1; D not resolved. Germline-derived CDR1 and CDR2 are MNHEY and SMNVEV (reference sequence). The CDR3 is 13 residues long. V gave up 6 bases and J gave up 4 bases, with 10 bases separating them.